This T cell receptor beta chain was observed in a study of shared clonotypes between healthy human individuals. Whole-study findings and limits: What naive subsets generally showed was a larger estimated richness than memory subsets showed. Rarefaction indicated that sorted-subset sequencing remained incomplete although depth was large. Sampling covered nothing but blood. Tissue TCR repertoires likely differ from those found in blood.

Germline lookup yields CDR1 SGHTA and CDR2 FQGTGA. The V gene lost 5 bases and the J gene lost 2 bases, with 13 bases spanning the gap. There are 14 residues in the CDR3. Comment on this clone: Antigen: not known.

In the study's own analysis: Filtering of immunoSEQ junctional sequences could not match full-length read filtering. The data were produced by immunoSEQ multiplex PCR, yet TCRdb's version contains in-frame clones alone and is incomplete. The V and J calls and clone size come from that table; D and trimming were worked out from the DNA. This sample has about 990,000 clones; around 78% occur once, and the top ten carry more than 0.55%. The clonotype was recovered from a man aged 18-30 years in good health. Some clones in this sample may be carry-over from other donors' samples. The genes are TRBV7-3 and TRBJ2-7; D possibly corresponds to TRBD2 (5 bases). The specimen was memory CD4+ T cells from PBMCs. Subset given: CD45RA-negative fraction. This CDR3 reads CASSPGGRPYEQYF. The CDR3, as DNA: TGTGCCAGCAGCCCCGGCGGGCGACCCTACGAGCAGTACTTC.